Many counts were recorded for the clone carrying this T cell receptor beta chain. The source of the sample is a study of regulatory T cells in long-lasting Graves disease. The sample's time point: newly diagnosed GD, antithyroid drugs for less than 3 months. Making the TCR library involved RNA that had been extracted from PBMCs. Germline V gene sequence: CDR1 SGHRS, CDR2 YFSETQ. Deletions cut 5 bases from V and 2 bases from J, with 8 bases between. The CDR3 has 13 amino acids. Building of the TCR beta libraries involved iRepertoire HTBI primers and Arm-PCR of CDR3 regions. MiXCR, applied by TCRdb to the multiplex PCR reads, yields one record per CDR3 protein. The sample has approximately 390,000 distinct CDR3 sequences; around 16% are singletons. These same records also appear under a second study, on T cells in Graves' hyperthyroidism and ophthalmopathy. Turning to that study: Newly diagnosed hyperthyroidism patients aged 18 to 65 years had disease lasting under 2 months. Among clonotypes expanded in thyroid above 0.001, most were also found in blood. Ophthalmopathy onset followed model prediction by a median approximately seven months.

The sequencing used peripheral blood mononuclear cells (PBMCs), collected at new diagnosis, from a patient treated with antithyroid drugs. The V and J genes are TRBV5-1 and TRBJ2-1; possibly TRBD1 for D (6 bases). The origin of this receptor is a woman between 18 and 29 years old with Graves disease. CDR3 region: CASRGAAYNEQFF. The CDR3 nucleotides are TGCGCCAGCAGGGGGGCCGCCTACAATGAGCAGTTCTTC. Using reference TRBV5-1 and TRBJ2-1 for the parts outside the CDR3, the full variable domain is KAGVTQTPRYLIKTRGQQVTLSCSPISGHRSVSWYQQTPGQGLQFLFEYFSETQRNKGNFPGRFSGRQFSNSRSEMNVSTLELGDSALYLCASRGAAYNEQFFGPGTRLTVL.